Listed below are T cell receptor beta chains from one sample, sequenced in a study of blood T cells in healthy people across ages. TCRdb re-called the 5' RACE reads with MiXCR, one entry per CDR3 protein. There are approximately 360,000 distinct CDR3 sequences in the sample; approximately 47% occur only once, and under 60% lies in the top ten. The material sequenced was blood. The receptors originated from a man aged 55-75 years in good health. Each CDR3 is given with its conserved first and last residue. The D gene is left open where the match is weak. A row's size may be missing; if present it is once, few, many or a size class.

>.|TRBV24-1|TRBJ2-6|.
CATSEPLGAGANVLTF
TGTGCCACCAGTGAACCCTTGGGGGCTGGGGCCAACGTCCTGACTTTC
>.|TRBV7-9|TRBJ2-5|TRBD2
CASSFPRLAGGLGNEQYF
TGTGCCAGCAGCTTTCCCCGGCTAGCGGGGGGGCTAGGGAATGAGCAGTACTTC
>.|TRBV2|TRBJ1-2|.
CASSRRLNYGYTF
TGTGCCAGCAGTAGACGGTTAAACTATGGCTACACCTTC
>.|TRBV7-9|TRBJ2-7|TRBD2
CASSLAIGLAEYEQYF
TGTGCCAGCAGCTTAGCGATTGGGCTAGCGGAATACGAGCAGTACTTC
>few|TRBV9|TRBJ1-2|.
CASSVGIRDTDLYGYTF
TGTGCCAGCAGCGTAGGGATCCGGGACACGGATCTCTATGGCTACACCTTC
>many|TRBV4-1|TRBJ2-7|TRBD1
CASSQDMLTGAVREQYF
TGCGCCAGCAGCCAAGATATGCTGACAGGGGCAGTACGTGAGCAGTACTTC
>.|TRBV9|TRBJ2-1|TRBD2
CASSGGLAVYNEQFF
TGTGCCAGCAGCGGTGGGCTAGCGGTCTACAATGAGCAGTTCTTC
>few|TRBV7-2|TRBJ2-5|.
CASSLRPETQYF
TGTGCCAGCAGCCTACGTCCAGAGACCCAGTACTTC
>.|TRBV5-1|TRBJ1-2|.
CASSLHGGGDYGYTF
TGCGCCAGCAGCTTGCACGGGGGAGGGGACTATGGCTACACCTTC
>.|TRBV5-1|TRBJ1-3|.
CASSSDGYSGNTIYF
TGCGCCAGCAGCTCCGACGGCTACTCTGGAAACACCATATATTTT
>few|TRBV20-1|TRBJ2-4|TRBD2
CSAPPRGEGPGTLAGFKNIQYF
TGCAGTGCTCCTCCCAGGGGAGAGGGGCCGGGAACCTTAGCGGGGTTCAAAAACATTCAGTACTTC
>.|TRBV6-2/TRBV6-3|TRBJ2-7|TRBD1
CASSYRTGGRAPYEQYF
TGTGCCAGCAGTTACCGGACAGGGGGTCGAGCACCCTACGAGCAGTACTTC
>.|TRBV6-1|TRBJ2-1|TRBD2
CASSGSSGLRNEQFF
TGTGCCAGCAGTGGATCTAGCGGTCTGAGGAATGAGCAGTTCTTC
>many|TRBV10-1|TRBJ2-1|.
CASSDLAGQSREQFF
TGCGCCAGCAGTGACCTCGCGGGACAGTCGAGAGAGCAGTTCTTC
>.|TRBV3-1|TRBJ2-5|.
CASSQVRGVETQYF
TGTGCCAGCAGCCAAGTTAGAGGGGTCGAGACCCAGTACTTC
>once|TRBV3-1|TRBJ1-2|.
CASSQDWASKGYTF
TGTGCCAGCAGCCAAGATTGGGCCTCAAAAGGCTACACCTTC
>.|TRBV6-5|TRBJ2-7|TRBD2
CASRSQTSSLEQYF
TGTGCCAGCAGGAGCCAGACTAGCTCCCTCGAGCAGTACTTC
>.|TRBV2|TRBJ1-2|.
CASRPGIGDYGYTF
TGTGCCAGCAGACCCGGGATAGGGGACTATGGCTACACCTTC
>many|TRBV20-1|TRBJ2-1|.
CSARGGNRQSPYNEQFF
TGCAGTGCTAGGGGGGGTAATAGGCAGTCCCCCTACAATGAGCAGTTCTTC
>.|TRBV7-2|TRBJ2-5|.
CASRPLGPLETQYF
TGTGCCAGCAGGCCCCTGGGGCCGCTGGAGACCCAGTACTTC